At least ten counts were recorded for the clone carrying this T cell receptor (beta chain). Using RNA template, CDR3s of TCR alpha and beta were amplified with iRepertoire arm-PCR. From the multiplex PCR reads, TCRdb called clonotypes with MiXCR, one entry per CDR3 protein. Among some 120,000 distinct CDR3 sequences, roughly 25% were seen once, and the ten largest hold around 15%. These data belong to a study of glioma-infiltrating T cells. The CDR3 is made up of 13 amino acids. V was clipped by 1 base and J by 4 bases, with 9 bases between them. Looked up from germline, CDR1 is SQVTM and CDR2 is ANQGSEA.

The V call is TRBV29-1, the J call TRBJ2-3; D remains unclear. The sequenced sample was glioma tissue, nonneoplastic brain tissue, or PBMCs (not recorded which). The clonotype originates from a human donor with low-grade glioma or glioblastoma, undergoing nonglioma brain surgery, or in good health (not recorded which). The CDR3 loop is CSVEGAPPDTQYF. DNA of the CDR3: TGCAGCGTTGAAGGTGCTCCCCCAGATACGCAGTATTTT.